This T cell receptor beta chain came from a study of CD8 T cells in ankylosing spondylitis (dated by TCRdb to 2015 to 2018). Regarding the research as a whole: The study set out to find disease-linked TCR variants by profiling T cell receptor beta repertoires in ankylosing spondylitis patients and healthy donors. The full study cohort comprised roughly 24 ankylosing spondylitis patients and some 100 healthy donors. Peripheral blood was sampled, and synovial fluid was also collected from ankylosing spondylitis patients. Beyond this particular receptor, the publication reports: The disease-linked clones were reported as significantly enriched in matched synovial fluid samples from ankylosing spondylitis patients. Blood from ankylosing spondylitis patients appeared to be characterized by a TCR beta motif composed of several highly homologous amino acid variants. The disease-linked clones showed a CD8+ phenotype and occurred at relatively low frequencies in peripheral blood. Some TCR beta motif variants had previously been reported in synovial fluid and blood of reactive arthritis patients, which suggested common disease-initiation mechanisms.

This clonotype has only a few counts. Its binding antigen is unknown. No per-base quality is available; no much larger clone lies one base away. Instrument on record: Illumina HiSeq 2500. TCR beta libraries were prepared by quantitative 5'-RACE with molecular barcodes. Per the original workflow: To identify disease-linked TCR variants, a new computational method was used, one built on a probabilistic model of VDJ rearrangement. Using fastp at Q25 and MiXCR, TCRdb reprocessed the public reads and kept productive beta chains. Rows merge per CDR3 protein into single entries with the most common DNA and genes. The V and J calls and clone size come from TCRdb's table, not from the authors' own analysis. This sample gives about 360,000 distinct CDR3 sequences in total; approximately 22% of them show up just once. Together, the top ten hold around 13% of the sample. In the germline V gene, CDR1 corresponds to SGHAT and CDR2 to FQNNGV. For this chain, trimming is 1 base at the V end and 2 bases at the J end, and the number of junction bases without a gene match is 5. There are 16 amino acids in the CDR3, from cysteine to phenylalanine inclusive. Of all the DNA, just the CDR3 is kept, 48 bases in frame from base 1.

Sequencing was done on a sample of blood, either unsorted or a sorted T cell fraction (not recorded which). The chain is assembled from TRBV11-2 and TRBJ2-3, with 8 middle bases fitting TRBD2. The origin of this receptor is a male donor with ankylosing spondylitis or in good health (not recorded which). The CDR3 corresponds to CASSLGAGGHTDTQYF. The DNA reads TGTGCCAGCAGCTTAGGGGCGGGGGGCCACACAGATACGCAGTATTTT.